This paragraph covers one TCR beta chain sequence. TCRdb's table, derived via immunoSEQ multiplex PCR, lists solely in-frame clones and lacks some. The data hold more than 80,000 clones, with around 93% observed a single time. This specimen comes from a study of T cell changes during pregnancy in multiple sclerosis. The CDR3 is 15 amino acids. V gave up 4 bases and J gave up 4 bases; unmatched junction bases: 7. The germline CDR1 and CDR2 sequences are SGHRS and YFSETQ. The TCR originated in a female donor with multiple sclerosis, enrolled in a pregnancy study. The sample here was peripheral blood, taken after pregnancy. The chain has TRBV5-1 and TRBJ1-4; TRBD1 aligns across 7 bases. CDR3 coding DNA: TGCGCCAGCAGCACTTCCGGACAGGTTAATGAAAAACTGTTTTTT. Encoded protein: CASSTSGQVNEKLFF.